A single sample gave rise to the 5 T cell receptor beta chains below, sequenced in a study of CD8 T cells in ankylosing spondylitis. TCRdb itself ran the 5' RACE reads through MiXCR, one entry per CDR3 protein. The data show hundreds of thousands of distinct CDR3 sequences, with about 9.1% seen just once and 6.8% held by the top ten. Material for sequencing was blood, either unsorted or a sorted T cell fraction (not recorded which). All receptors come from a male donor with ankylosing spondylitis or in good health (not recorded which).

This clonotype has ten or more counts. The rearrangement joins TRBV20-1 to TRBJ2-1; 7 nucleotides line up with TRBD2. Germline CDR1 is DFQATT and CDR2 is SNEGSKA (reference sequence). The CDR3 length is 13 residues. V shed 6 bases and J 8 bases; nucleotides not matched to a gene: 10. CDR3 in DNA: TGCAGTGCGCGGGACCCCGGGGGGTATGAGCAGTTCTTC. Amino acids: CSARDPGGYEQFF.

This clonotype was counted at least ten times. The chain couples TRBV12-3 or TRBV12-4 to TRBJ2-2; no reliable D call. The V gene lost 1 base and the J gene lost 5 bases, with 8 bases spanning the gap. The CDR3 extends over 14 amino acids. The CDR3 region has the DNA TGTGCCAGCAGTTTAGGGCACTCAACCGGGGAGCTGTTTTTT. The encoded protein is CASSLGHSTGELFF.

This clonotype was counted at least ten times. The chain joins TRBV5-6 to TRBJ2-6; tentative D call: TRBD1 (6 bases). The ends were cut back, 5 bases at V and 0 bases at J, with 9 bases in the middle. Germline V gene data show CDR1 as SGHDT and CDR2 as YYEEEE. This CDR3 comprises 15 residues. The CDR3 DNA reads TGTGCCAGCAGTTACAGGGTCTCTGGGGCCAACGTCCTGACTTTC. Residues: CASSYRVSGANVLTF.

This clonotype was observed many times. The DNA of the CDR3 is TGTGCCAGCAGCCCTACTCAGCGGGGGGGGACCACAGATACGCAGTATTTT. Translated: CASSPTQRGGTTDTQYF. The chain uses TRBV7-9 and TRBJ2-3; 10 bases agree with TRBD2. The length of the CDR3 is 17 residues. The germline gives CDR1 SEHNR, CDR2 FQNEAQ (reference sequence). With V trimmed by 5 bases and J by 2 bases, 10 bases remained unmatched. The full variable domain, in which reference TRBV7-9 and TRBJ2-3 provide the parts outside the CDR3, is DTGVSQNPRHKITKRGQNVTFRCDPISEHNRLYWYRQTLGQGPEFLTYFQNEAQLEKSRLLSDRFSAERPKGSFSTLEIQRTEQGDSAMYLCASSPTQRGGTTDTQYFGPGTRLTVL.

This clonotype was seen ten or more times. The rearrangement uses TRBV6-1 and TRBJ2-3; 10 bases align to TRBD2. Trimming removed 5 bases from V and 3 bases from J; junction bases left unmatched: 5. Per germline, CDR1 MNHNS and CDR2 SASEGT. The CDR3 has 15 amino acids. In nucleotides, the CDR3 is TGTGCCAGCAGTCGGGGACTAGCGAGAACAGATACGCAGTATTTT. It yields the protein CASSRGLARTDTQYF.